This TCR beta chain was captured in a study of blood T cell repertoires in COVID-19. Recovered participants had two consecutive negative NP/OP PCR tests, healthcare professional clearance, or symptom resolution. Measured with immunoSEQ multiplex PCR; TCRdb has only the in-frame clones, and not every one. The table has around 300,000 clones, over 85% seen once. The CDR3 length is 16 residues. Germline V gene sequence: CDR1 SGDLS, CDR2 YYNGEE. V was pared by 2 bases and J by 3 bases, with 15 bases between. The chain couples TRBV9 to TRBJ1-3; the D is unclear. This sequence was found in a woman aged 60 to 75 who had recovered from COVID-19. Source material: PBMCs or T cells enriched from blood (not recorded which). CDR3 region: CASSVTGGGGGNTIYF. The CDR3 DNA reads TGTGCCAGCAGCGTCACCGGTGGCGGAGGTGGAAACACCATATATTTT.